A selection of T cell receptor beta chains follows, all from one sample in a study of T cell repertoires in cytomegalovirus infection. TCRdb analysed the reads with MiXCR anew, one entry per CDR3 protein. Of under 850,000 distinct CDR3 sequences listed, less than 40% were seen once; the top ten hold 2.5% to 3.5%. The sequenced sample consisted of PBMCs. Receptors were obtained from a human donor in good health (CMV status not recorded). Some clones in this sample may be carry-over from other donors' samples. The CDR3 runs from the conserved cysteine through the conserved F or W. Fields, in order: J gene, V gene, D gene, clone size, CDR3 DNA, CDR3 protein. The D gene is left open where the match is weak. The size of a clone is reported for some rows only, either as once, few or many, or as a class for expanded clones.

J: TRBJ1-1
V: TRBV7-6
D: TRBD1
size: few
DNA: TGTGCCAGCAGCTTTTTGGGACAGGCCACTGAAGCTTTCTTT
CDR3: CASSFLGQATEAFF

J: TRBJ2-1
V: TRBV7-8
D: TRBD2
size: many
DNA: TGTGCCAGCAGCCAGGGGACTAGCGGGAGAGGGCAGTTCTTC
CDR3: CASSQGTSGRGQFF

J: TRBJ1-1
V: TRBV7-2
D: -
size: many
DNA: TGTGCCAGCAGCCCAGACAGCCTGAACACTGAAGCTTTCTTT
CDR3: CASSPDSLNTEAFF

J: TRBJ2-2
V: TRBV9
D: TRBD2
size: -
DNA: TGTGCCAGCACAGTGGGGGGGGCGAACACCGGGGAGCTGTTTTTT
CDR3: CASTVGGANTGELFF

J: TRBJ2-5
V: TRBV12-3/TRBV12-4
D: TRBD1
size: -
DNA: TGTGCCAGCAGTTTTCACTGGACAGGACAAGAGACCCAGTACTTC
CDR3: CASSFHWTGQETQYF

J: TRBJ2-7
V: TRBV5-5
D: TRBD1
size: -
DNA: TGTGCCAGCGTTCCAGACAGGGTACACACTTCCTCCTACGAGCAGTACTTC
CDR3: CASVPDRVHTSSYEQYF

J: TRBJ2-3
V: TRBV7-6
D: -
size: -
DNA: TGTGCCAGCTTAGAAGGAGATACGCAGTATTTT
CDR3: CASLEGDTQYF

J: TRBJ2-3
V: TRBV20-1
D: TRBD2
size: few
DNA: TGCAGTGCTAATCTAGCGGGAATAGATACGCAGTATTTT
CDR3: CSANLAGIDTQYF

J: TRBJ2-3
V: TRBV10-2
D: TRBD1
size: few
DNA: TGCGCCACCCAGGATTACAGGGACAGCCCCACAGATACGCAGTATTTT
CDR3: CATQDYRDSPTDTQYF

J: TRBJ2-7
V: TRBV28
D: -
size: few
DNA: TGTGCCAGCAGTTTCACCGACGGATTAACCTACGAGCAGTACTTC
CDR3: CASSFTDGLTYEQYF

J: TRBJ1-5
V: TRBV28
D: -
size: many
DNA: TGTGCCAGCAGTTACCCCCCCCGGAGCAGGAGCAATCAGCCCCAGCATTTT
CDR3: CASSYPPRSRSNQPQHF

J: TRBJ2-5
V: TRBV5-6
D: TRBD2
size: few
DNA: TGTGCCAGCAGTCCAATTGGGAGGGAGGAAGAGACCCAGTACTTC
CDR3: CASSPIGREEETQYF

J: TRBJ2-5
V: TRBV27
D: TRBD2
size: -
DNA: TGTGCCAGCAGTTTAGAGGCTAGCGGGGGGTACACCCAGTACTTC
CDR3: CASSLEASGGYTQYF

J: TRBJ2-7
V: TRBV11-2
D: -
size: -
DNA: TGTGCCAGCAGCCTCAGGCCCGGCGAGCAGAACTTC
CDR3: CASSLRPGEQNF

J: TRBJ1-5
V: TRBV7-9
D: -
size: -
DNA: TGTGCCAGCAGCTCAGGTTACTGGCCCCAGCATTTT
CDR3: CASSSGYWPQHF

J: TRBJ1-6
V: TRBV6-5
D: -
size: -
DNA: TGTGCCAGCCAACGGGACGGTACAAATTCACCCCTCCACTTT
CDR3: CASQRDGTNSPLHF

J: TRBJ1-1
V: TRBV29-1
D: -
size: -
DNA: TGCAGCGGGGCGGGACACCTGAACACTGAAGCTTTCTTT
CDR3: CSGAGHLNTEAFF

J: TRBJ2-2
V: TRBV5-1
D: TRBD2
size: -
DNA: TGCGCCAGCAGCCCGAAGCGGGAGGGCATCGGGAACACCGGGGAGCTGTTTTTT
CDR3: CASSPKREGIGNTGELFF

J: TRBJ1-2
V: TRBV11-2
D: -
size: few
DNA: TGTGCCACCACGAAGATTGTGGACCACGGCTACACCTTC
CDR3: CATTKIVDHGYTF

J: TRBJ2-7
V: TRBV12-3/TRBV12-4
D: TRBD1
size: many
DNA: TGTGCCAGCACCGCCTCAGGGGGCTGGGAGCAGTACTTC
CDR3: CASTASGGWEQYF

J: TRBJ2-7
V: TRBV19
D: -
size: -
DNA: TGTGCCACCCTTGCAAGCGACGAGCAGTACTTC
CDR3: CATLASDEQYF

J: TRBJ1-5
V: TRBV19
D: TRBD1
size: -
DNA: TGTGCCACCCTGGACAGGGGGCGCAGTCAGCCCCATCATTTT
CDR3: CATLDRGRSQPHHF

J: TRBJ1-4
V: TRBV19
D: TRBD1
size: -
DNA: TGTGCCAGTAGCCGATCGCGGACAGGCCTTAATGAAAAACTGTTTTTT
CDR3: CASSRSRTGLNEKLFF

J: TRBJ2-1
V: TRBV5-1
D: -
size: few
DNA: TGCGCCAGCAGCTTGTTTCCGGACAATGAGCAGTTCTTC
CDR3: CASSLFPDNEQFF

J: TRBJ2-4
V: TRBV7-6
D: -
size: -
DNA: TGTGCCAGCAGCTTAGGGGACTTTGGTAGCATTCAGTACTTC
CDR3: CASSLGDFGSIQYF

J: TRBJ1-2
V: TRBV7-8
D: -
size: -
DNA: TGTGCCAGCAGCCCCCATGCAAAGACAGGCTCGAACTATGGCTACCCCTTC
CDR3: CASSPHAKTGSNYGYPF

J: TRBJ2-7
V: TRBV6-1
D: -
size: -
DNA: TGTGCCAGCAGTGCCCCGGGATACCCTTACGAGCAGTACTTC
CDR3: CASSAPGYPYEQYF

J: TRBJ2-1
V: TRBV5-6
D: TRBD2
size: -
DNA: TGTGCCAGCAGCACTAGCGGGGATGAGCAGTTCTTC
CDR3: CASSTSGDEQFF

J: TRBJ1-4
V: TRBV28
D: -
size: few
DNA: TGTGCCACCTCCGAGCTACAGGGCGGAGAAAAACTGTTTTTT
CDR3: CATSELQGGEKLFF

J: TRBJ1-5
V: TRBV7-8
D: TRBD1
size: few
DNA: TGTGCCAGCAGCCCGGGGGACAGCCCGAATCAGCCCCAGCATTTT
CDR3: CASSPGDSPNQPQHF

J: TRBJ2-5
V: TRBV29-1
D: -
size: -
DNA: TGCAGCGTTGAAGATTTTAGGGGGACCCAAGAGACCCAGTACTTC
CDR3: CSVEDFRGTQETQYF

J: TRBJ2-2
V: TRBV24-1
D: -
size: few
DNA: TGTGCCACCAGTGATTTGCAAGGTTGGAACACCGGGGAGCTGTTTTTT
CDR3: CATSDLQGWNTGELFF

J: TRBJ2-1
V: TRBV7-2
D: -
size: many
DNA: TGTGCCAGCAGCTCAGGGACTCCCTCCTACAATGAGCAGTTCTTC
CDR3: CASSSGTPSYNEQFF

J: TRBJ2-7
V: TRBV7-2
D: -
size: many
DNA: TGTGCCAGCAGCTTAGCATCGGTAGCGACGGACTACGAGCAGTACTTC
CDR3: CASSLASVATDYEQYF

J: TRBJ1-1
V: TRBV7-9
D: TRBD1
size: -
DNA: TGTGCCAGCAGGGAGGGGGCTTGGACTGAAGCTTTCTTT
CDR3: CASREGAWTEAFF

J: TRBJ1-1
V: TRBV6-6
D: -
size: -
DNA: TGTGCCAGCAGTTTGTTCTTCGGGTCGAACACTGAAGCTTTCTTT
CDR3: CASSLFFGSNTEAFF

J: TRBJ2-2
V: TRBV7-2
D: -
size: many
DNA: TGTGCCAGCAGCCTGAGACGGGTGGGCACCGGGGAGCTGTTTTTT
CDR3: CASSLRRVGTGELFF

J: TRBJ1-5
V: TRBV6-6
D: -
size: few
DNA: TGTGCCAGCAGTTACTCAGTTTCGTGGCCCAATCAGCCCCAGCATTTT
CDR3: CASSYSVSWPNQPQHF

J: TRBJ2-7
V: TRBV25-1
D: -
size: -
DNA: TGTGCCAGCAGTGAAAGAGCCTACGAGCAGTACTTC
CDR3: CASSERAYEQYF

J: TRBJ2-7
V: TRBV28
D: TRBD1
size: -
DNA: TGTGCCAGCAGGCTGGGGACAGGGGGGGCCTACGAGCAGTACTTC
CDR3: CASRLGTGGAYEQYF

J: TRBJ1-1
V: TRBV7-2
D: -
size: many
DNA: TGTGCCAGCAGACTCTTGGGGGCCATGAACACTGAAGCTTTCTTT
CDR3: CASRLLGAMNTEAFF

J: TRBJ2-3
V: TRBV28
D: -
size: few
DNA: TGTGCCACCTTGTCGGAGCGACCTACCGGCACAGATACGCAGTATTTT
CDR3: CATLSERPTGTDTQYF

J: TRBJ1-2
V: TRBV27
D: TRBD1
size: -
DNA: TGTGCCAGCAGTCGTGGGACAGGGGGCTCCTATGGCTACACCTTC
CDR3: CASSRGTGGSYGYTF

J: TRBJ2-5
V: TRBV7-2
D: -
size: many
DNA: TGTGCCAGCAGCTCGGGACCCCGTAAGGCAGAGACCCAGTACTTC
CDR3: CASSSGPRKAETQYF

J: TRBJ2-1
V: TRBV28
D: TRBD2
size: -
DNA: TGTGCCAGCAGTTCCTTGGGACTAGCGGGCCGGGTCGGGAATGAGCAGTTCTTC
CDR3: CASSSLGLAGRVGNEQFF

J: TRBJ2-7
V: TRBV4-2
D: -
size: few
DNA: TGTTCCAGCAGCCAAGTTCCGGAAGAGACCTACGAGCAGTACTTC
CDR3: CSSSQVPEETYEQYF

J: TRBJ2-1
V: TRBV28
D: TRBD2
size: -
DNA: TGTGCCAGCAGTTTGCCGAGGGGACTAGACTACAATGAGCAGTTCTTC
CDR3: CASSLPRGLDYNEQFF

J: TRBJ1-1
V: TRBV11-2
D: TRBD1
size: many
DNA: TGTGCCAGCAGCTTAGTAGGGGGCATCGCTGAAGCTTTCTTT
CDR3: CASSLVGGIAEAFF

J: TRBJ1-3
V: TRBV7-2
D: -
size: -
DNA: TGTGCCAGCGGCAGAGTGGCAAAGGGAAACACCATATATTTT
CDR3: CASGRVAKGNTIYF

J: TRBJ1-1
V: TRBV28
D: TRBD1
size: few
DNA: TGTGCCAGCAGGCCACAGGGGGCTTGGAACACTGAAGCTTTCTTT
CDR3: CASRPQGAWNTEAFF

J: TRBJ2-1
V: TRBV20-1
D: TRBD2
size: once
DNA: TGCAGTGCTAGAGACCAGTACTCTAGCGGGAGGGCCTCCAATGAGCAGTTCTTC
CDR3: CSARDQYSSGRASNEQFF

J: TRBJ1-2
V: TRBV5-6
D: TRBD1
size: few
DNA: TGTGCCAGCAGCAAACGACAGGGGTCAAGCGTTCATTTTGGCTACACCTTC
CDR3: CASSKRQGSSVHFGYTF

J: TRBJ2-5
V: TRBV7-8
D: -
size: many
DNA: TGTGCCAGCAGCTTAGATCGAGGGGCGGAGACCCAGTACTTC
CDR3: CASSLDRGAETQYF

J: TRBJ1-5
V: TRBV6-5
D: -
size: -
DNA: TGTGCCAGCGGGAGAGGGGGAGGCAGTAGCAATCAGCCCCAGCATTTT
CDR3: CASGRGGGSSNQPQHF

J: TRBJ2-3
V: TRBV24-1
D: TRBD1
size: few
DNA: TGTGCCACCAGTGATTGGGGGACAGGGCTAACCAATACGCAGTATTTT
CDR3: CATSDWGTGLTNTQYF

J: TRBJ1-2
V: TRBV12-3/TRBV12-4
D: -
size: few
DNA: TGTGCCAGCAGTGGTGTCGCGGGGAGCGGCTACACCTTC
CDR3: CASSGVAGSGYTF

J: TRBJ2-3
V: TRBV9
D: -
size: -
DNA: TGTGCCAGCGGAGAAATCACAGATACGCAGTATTTT
CDR3: CASGEITDTQYF

J: TRBJ2-3
V: TRBV6-1
D: -
size: many
DNA: TGTGCCAGCAGGTCACGGGACTCCCGGACAAATACGCAGTATTTT
CDR3: CASRSRDSRTNTQYF

J: TRBJ1-4
V: TRBV5-5
D: -
size: -
DNA: TGTGCCAGCAGCTTCCGGTATCCCTTTGAAAAACTGTTTTTT
CDR3: CASSFRYPFEKLFF

J: TRBJ1-3
V: TRBV12-3/TRBV12-4
D: -
size: few
DNA: TGTGCCAGCAGTTCTCAACAGGGCCGGATCTCTGGAAACACCATATATTTT
CDR3: CASSSQQGRISGNTIYF